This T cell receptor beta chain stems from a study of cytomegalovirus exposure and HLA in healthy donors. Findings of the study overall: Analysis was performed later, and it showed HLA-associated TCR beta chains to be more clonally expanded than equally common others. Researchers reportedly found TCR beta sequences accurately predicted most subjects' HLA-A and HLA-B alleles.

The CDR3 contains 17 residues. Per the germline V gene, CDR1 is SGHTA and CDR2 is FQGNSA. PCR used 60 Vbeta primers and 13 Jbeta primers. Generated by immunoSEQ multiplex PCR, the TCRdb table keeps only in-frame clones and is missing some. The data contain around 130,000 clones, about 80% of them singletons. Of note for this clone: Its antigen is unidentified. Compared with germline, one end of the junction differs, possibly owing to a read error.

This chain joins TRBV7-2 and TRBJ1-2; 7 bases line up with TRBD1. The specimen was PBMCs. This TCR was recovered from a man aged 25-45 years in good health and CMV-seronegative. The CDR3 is CASSKTGIPQLGYGYPF. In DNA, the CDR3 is TGTGCCAGCAGCAAGACAGGGATCCCACAACTAGGCTATGGCTACCCCTTC. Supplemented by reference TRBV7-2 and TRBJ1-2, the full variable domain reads GAGVSQSPSNKVTEKGKDVELRCDPISGHTALYWYRQSLGQGLEFLIYFQGNSAPDKSGLPSDRFSAERTGGSVSTLTIQRTQQEDSAVYLCASSKTGIPQLGYGYPFGSGTRLTVV.